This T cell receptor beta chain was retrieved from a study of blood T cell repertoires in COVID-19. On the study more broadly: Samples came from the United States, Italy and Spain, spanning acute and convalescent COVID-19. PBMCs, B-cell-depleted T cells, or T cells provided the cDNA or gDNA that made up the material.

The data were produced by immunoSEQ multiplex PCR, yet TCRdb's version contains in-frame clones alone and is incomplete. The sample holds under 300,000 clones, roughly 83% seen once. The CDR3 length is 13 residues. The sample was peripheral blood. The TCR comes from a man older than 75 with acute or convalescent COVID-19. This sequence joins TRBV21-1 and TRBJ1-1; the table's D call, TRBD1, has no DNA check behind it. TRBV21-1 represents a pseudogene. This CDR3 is CASSRQVNTEAFF. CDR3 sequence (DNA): TGTGCCAGCAGCAGACAGGTGAACACTGAAGCTTTCTTT.